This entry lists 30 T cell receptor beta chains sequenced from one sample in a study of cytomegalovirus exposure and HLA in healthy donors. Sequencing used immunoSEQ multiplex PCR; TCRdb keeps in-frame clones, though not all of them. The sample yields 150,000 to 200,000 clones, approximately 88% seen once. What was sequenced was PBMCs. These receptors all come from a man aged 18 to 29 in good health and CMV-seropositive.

CDR3 sequence: CAWSVGGSGEQYF. The CDR3 DNA reads as TGTGCCTGGAGTGTAGGGGGCAGCGGCGAGCAGTACTTC. The chain links TRBV30 to TRBJ2-7; 7 bases fit TRBD1. The V and J ends lost 0 bases and 6 bases, in that order; junction bases with no gene match: 5. Germline V gene data show CDR1 as GTSNPN and CDR2 as SVGIG (reference sequence). There are 13 residues in the CDR3.

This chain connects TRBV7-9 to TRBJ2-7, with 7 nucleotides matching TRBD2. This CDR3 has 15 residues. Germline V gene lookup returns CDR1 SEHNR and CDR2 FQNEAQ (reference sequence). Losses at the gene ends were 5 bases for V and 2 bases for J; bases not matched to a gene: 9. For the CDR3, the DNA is TGTGCCAGCAGCCTAAGCGGGGAAAGTCCCTACGAGCAGTACTTC. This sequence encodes CASSLSGESPYEQYF.

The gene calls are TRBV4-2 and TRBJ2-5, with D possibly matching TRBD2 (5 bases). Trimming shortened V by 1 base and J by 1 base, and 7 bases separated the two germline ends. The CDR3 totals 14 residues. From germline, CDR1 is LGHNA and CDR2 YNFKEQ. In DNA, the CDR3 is TGTGCCAGCAGCCAAGGGAGCGGCCAAGAGACCCAGTACTTC. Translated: CASSQGSGQETQYF.

CDR3 amino acids: CASTPGRGNTGELFF. In DNA, the CDR3 is TGTGCCAGCACCCCCGGGAGGGGGAACACCGGGGAGCTGTTTTTT. This chain links TRBV7-9 with TRBJ2-2, with TRBD2 identical over 8 bases. Germline assignment: CDR1 SEHNR and CDR2 FQNEAQ (reference sequence). The CDR3 covers 15 residues. V lost 7 bases, J lost 1 base, and 5 bases stayed unmatched.

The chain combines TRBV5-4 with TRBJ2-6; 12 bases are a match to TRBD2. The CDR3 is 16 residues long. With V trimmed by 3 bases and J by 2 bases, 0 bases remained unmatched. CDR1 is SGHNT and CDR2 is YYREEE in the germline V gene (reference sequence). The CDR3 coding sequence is TGTGCCAGCAGCTCTAGCGGGAGGGCTGGGGCCAACGTCCTGACTTTC. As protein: CASSSSGRAGANVLTF.

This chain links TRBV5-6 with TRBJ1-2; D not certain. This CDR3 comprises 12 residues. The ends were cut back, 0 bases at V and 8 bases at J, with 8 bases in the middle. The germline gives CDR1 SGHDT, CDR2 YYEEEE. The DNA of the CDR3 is TGTGCCAGCAGCTTGGCAGGTCCGGGCTACACCTTC. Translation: CASSLAGPGYTF.

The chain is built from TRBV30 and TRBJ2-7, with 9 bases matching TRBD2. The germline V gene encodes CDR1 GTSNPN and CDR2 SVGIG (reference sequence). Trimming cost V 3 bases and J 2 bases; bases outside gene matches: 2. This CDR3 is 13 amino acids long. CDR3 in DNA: TGTGCCTGGAGGGGGACTAGCCCCTACGAGCAGTACTTC. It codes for CAWRGTSPYEQYF.

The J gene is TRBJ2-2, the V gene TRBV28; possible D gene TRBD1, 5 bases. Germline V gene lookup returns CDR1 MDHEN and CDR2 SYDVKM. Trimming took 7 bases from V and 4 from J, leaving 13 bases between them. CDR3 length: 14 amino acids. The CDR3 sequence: CASIGQTFTGELFF. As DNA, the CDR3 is TGTGCCAGCATCGGACAAACCTTCACCGGGGAGCTGTTTTTT.

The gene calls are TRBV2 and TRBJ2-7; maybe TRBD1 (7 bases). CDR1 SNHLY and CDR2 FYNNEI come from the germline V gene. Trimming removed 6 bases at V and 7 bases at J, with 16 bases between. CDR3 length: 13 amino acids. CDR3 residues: CASRGTTGTEQYF. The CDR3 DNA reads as TGTGCCAGCAGAGGAACGACAGGGACTGAGCAGTACTTC. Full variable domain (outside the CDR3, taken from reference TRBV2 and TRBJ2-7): EPEVTQTPSHQVTQMGQEVILRCVPISNHLYFYWYRQILGQKVEFLVSFYNNEISEKSEIFDDQFSVERPDGSNFTLKIRSTKLEDSAMYFCASRGTTGTEQYFGPGTRLTVT.

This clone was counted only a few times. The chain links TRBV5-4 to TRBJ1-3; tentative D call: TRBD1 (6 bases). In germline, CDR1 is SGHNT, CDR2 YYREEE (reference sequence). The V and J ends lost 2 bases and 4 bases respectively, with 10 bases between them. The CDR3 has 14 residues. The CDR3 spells CASSFQGYGNTIYF. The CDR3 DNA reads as TGTGCCAGCAGCTTTCAGGGGTACGGAAACACCATATATTTT.

CDR3 nucleotide sequence: TGTGCCAGCAGCGGGAGGGAGGGGGTAAGGTACGAGCAGTACTTC. It specifies CASSGREGVRYEQYF. V usage is TRBV28 and J usage is TRBJ2-7; TRBD2 agrees at 8 bases. The V gene end was trimmed by 6 bases and the J gene end by 4 bases; junction bases not matched to a gene: 11. The CDR3 loop spans 15 amino acids. The V gene's germline CDR1 is MDHEN and CDR2 SYDVKM.

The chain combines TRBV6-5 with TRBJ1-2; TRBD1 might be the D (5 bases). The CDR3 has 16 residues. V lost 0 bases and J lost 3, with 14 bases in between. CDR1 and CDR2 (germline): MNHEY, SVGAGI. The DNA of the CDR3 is TGTGCCAGCAGTTACTCAGCTGGGGCGCGTGACTATGGCTACACCTTC. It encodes CASSYSAGARDYGYTF.

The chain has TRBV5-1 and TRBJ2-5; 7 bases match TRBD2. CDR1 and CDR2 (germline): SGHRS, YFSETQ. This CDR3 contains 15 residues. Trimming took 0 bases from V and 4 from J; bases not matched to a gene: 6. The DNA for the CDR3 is TGCGCCAGCAGCTTGGTCGGCGGGGGTGGAGAGACCCAGTACTTC. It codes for CASSLVGGGGETQYF.

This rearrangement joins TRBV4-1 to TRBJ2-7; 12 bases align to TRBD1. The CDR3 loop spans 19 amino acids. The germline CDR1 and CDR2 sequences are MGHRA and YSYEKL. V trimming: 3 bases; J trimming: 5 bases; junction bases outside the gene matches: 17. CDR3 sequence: CASSHTPGGTGGFSHEQYF. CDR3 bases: TGCGCCAGCAGCCATACTCCCGGCGGGACAGGGGGCTTTTCGCACGAGCAGTACTTC.

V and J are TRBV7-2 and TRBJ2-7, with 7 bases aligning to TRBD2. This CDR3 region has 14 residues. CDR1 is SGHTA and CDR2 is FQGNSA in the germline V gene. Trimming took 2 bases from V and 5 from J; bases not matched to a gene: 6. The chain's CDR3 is CASSLTGRNHEQYF. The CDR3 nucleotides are TGTGCCAGCAGCTTAACCGGGAGGAATCACGAGCAGTACTTC.

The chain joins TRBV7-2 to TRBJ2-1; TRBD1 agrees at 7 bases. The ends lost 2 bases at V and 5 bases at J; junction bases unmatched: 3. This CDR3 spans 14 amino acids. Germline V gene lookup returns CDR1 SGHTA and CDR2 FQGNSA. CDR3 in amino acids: CASSLRGGHNEQFF. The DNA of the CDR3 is TGTGCCAGCAGCTTAAGAGGGGGCCACAATGAGCAGTTCTTC.

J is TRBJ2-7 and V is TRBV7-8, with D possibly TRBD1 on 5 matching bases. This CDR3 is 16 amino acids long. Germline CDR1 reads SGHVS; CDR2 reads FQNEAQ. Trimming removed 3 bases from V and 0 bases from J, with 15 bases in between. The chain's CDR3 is CASSFWGTTASYEQYF. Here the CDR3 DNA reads TGTGCCAGCAGCTTTTGGGGCACCACTGCCTCCTACGAGCAGTACTTC.

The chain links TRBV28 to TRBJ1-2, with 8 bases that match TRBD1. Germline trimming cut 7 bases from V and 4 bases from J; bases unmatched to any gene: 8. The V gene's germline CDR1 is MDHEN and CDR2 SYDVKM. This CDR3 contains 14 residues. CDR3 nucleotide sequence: TGTGCCAGCAATCCCCCAGGGGGCCCCTATGGCTACACCTTC. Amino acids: CASNPPGGPYGYTF.

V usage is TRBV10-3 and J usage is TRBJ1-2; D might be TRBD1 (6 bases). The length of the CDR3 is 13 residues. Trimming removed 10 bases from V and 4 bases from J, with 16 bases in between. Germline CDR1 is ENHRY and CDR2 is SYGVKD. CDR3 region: CATLVGGGYGYTF. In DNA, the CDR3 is TGTGCCACCCTCGTAGGGGGGGGCTATGGCTACACCTTC.

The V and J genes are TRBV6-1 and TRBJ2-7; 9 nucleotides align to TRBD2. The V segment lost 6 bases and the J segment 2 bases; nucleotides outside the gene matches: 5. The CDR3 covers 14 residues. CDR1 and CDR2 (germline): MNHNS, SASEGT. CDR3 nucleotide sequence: TGTGCCAGCAGCCCGACTAGCGGACCCTACGAGCAGTACTTC. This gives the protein CASSPTSGPYEQYF.

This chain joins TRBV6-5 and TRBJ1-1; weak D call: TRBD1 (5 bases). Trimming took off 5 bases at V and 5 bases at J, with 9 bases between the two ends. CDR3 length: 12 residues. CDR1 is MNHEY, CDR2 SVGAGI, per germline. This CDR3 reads CASSGGGTEAFF. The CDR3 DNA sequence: TGTGCCAGCAGTGGGGGAGGGACTGAAGCTTTCTTT.

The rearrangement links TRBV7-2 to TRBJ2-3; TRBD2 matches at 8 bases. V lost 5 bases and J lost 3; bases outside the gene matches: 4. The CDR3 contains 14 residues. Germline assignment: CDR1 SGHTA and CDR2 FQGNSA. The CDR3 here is CASSRRLATDTQYF. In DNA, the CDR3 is TGTGCCAGCAGCCGCCGACTAGCGACAGATACGCAGTATTTT. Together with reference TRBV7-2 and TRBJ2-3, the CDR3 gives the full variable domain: GAGVSQSPSNKVTEKGKDVELRCDPISGHTALYWYRQSLGQGLEFLIYFQGNSAPDKSGLPSDRFSAERTGGSVSTLTIQRTQQEDSAVYLCASSRRLATDTQYFGPGTRLTVL.

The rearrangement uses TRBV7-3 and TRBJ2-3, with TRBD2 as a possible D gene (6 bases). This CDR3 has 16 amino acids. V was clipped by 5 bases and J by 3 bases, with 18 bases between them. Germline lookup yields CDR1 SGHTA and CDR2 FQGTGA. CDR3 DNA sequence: TGTGCCAGCAGCCCCCGGGGCGGGATCGCGACAGATACGCAGTATTTT. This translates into CASSPRGGIATDTQYF.

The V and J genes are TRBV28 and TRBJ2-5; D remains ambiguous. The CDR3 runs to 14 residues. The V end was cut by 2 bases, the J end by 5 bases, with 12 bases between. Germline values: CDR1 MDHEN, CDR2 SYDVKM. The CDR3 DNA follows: TGTGCCAGCAGTTTAGTTGGGCTTCAGGAGACCCAGTACTTC. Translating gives CASSLVGLQETQYF.

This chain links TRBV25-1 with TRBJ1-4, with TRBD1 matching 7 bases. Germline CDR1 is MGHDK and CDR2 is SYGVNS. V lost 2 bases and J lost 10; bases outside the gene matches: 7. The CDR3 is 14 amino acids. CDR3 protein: CASSERQGGGKLFF. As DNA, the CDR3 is TGTGCCAGCAGTGAACGACAGGGAGGAGGAAAACTGTTTTTT.

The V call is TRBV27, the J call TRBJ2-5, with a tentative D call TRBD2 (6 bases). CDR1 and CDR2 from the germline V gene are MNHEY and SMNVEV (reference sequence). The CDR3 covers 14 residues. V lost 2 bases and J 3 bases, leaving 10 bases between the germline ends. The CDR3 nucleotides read TGTGCCAGCAGTTTACTCGGGAGCGAAGAGACCCAGTACTTC. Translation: CASSLLGSEETQYF.

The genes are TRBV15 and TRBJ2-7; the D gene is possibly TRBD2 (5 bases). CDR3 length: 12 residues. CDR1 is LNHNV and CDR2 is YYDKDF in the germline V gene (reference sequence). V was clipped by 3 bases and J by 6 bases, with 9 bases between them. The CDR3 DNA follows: TGTGCCACCAGCAGGGTCGCGGGCGAGCAGTACTTC. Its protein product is CATSRVAGEQYF.

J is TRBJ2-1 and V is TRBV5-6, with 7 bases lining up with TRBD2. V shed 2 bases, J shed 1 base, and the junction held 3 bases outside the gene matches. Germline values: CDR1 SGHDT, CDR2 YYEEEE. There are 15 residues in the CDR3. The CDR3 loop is CASSLLAFSYNEQFF. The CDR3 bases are TGTGCCAGCAGCTTACTAGCGTTTTCCTACAATGAGCAGTTCTTC.

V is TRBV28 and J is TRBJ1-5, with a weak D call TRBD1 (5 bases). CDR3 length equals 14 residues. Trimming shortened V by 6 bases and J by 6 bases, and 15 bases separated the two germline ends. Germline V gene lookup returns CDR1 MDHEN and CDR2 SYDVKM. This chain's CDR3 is CASSRPRGGQPQHF. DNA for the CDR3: TGTGCCAGCAGCCGTCCGCGGGGCGGTCAGCCCCAGCATTTT.

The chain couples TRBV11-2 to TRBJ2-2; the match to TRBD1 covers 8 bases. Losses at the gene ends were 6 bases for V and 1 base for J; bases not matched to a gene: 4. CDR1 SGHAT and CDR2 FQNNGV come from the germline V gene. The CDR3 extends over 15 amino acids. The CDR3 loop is CASSPGTGNTGELFF. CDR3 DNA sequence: TGTGCCAGCAGTCCCGGGACAGGGAACACCGGGGAGCTGTTTTTT.